This T cell receptor beta chain was observed in a study of shared clonotypes between healthy human individuals. Findings of the study overall: It was the few donors that limited the genetic and exposure-history diversity represented.

Profiling relied on immunoSEQ multiplex PCR, and the TCRdb table lists in-frame clones only, not all of them. The sample includes 550,000 to 650,000 clones, 96% of them seen just once. Naive CD8 cells lacked CD45RO and underwent positive selection for CCR7, leaving out terminally differentiated effector memory CD45RA+ cells. Regarding this clone: Its specificity is not known.

CDR3 length: 16 amino acids. V was cut by 3 bases and J by 0 bases, with 11 bases left in between. Germline V gene data show CDR1 as MNHNS and CDR2 as SASEGT. This TCR came from a woman in her 30s in good health. The chain carries TRBV6-1 and TRBJ2-2, with D uncertain. Sequenced material: naive CD8+ T cells sorted from blood. The CDR3, as DNA: TGTGCCAGCAGTGACTGGGGTAACGCGAACACCGGGGAGCTGTTTTTT. It yields the protein CASSDWGNANTGELFF.